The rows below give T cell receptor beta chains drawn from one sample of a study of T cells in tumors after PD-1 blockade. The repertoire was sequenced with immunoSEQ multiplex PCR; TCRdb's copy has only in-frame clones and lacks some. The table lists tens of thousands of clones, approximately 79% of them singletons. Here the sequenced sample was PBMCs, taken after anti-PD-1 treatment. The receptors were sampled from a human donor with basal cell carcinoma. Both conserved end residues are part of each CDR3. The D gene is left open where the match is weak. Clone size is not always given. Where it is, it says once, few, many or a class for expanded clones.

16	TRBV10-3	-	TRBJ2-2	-	TGTGCCATCAGTGAGAACCGGGACACGAACACCGGGGAGCTGTTTTTT	CAISENRDTNTGELFF
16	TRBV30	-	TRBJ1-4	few	TGTGCCTGGAATGACCCCCTGACGGCCCGTAATGAAAAACTGTTTTTT	CAWNDPLTARNEKLFF
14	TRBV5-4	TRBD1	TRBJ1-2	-	TGTGCCAGCAGCGTCGGACAGGGCCACTATGGCTACACCTTC	CASSVGQGHYGYTF
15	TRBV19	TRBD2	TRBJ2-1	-	TGTGCCAGTAGCCGCGGGGGGAACTCCTACAATGAGCAGTTCTTC	CASSRGGNSYNEQFF
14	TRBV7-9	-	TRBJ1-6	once	TGTGCCAGCAGCTTAGCGGACAGAAGTTCACCCCTCCACTTT	CASSLADRSSPLHF
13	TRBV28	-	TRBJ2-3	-	TGTGCCACAGAGGGGGGAAGCACAGATACGCAGTATTTT	CATEGGSTDTQYF
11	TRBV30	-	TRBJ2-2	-	TGTGCCTGGAGTTTTGCCGGGGAGCTGTTTTTT	CAWSFAGELFF
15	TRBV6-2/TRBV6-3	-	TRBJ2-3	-	TGTGCCAGCAGTTATGGGCAGCTAAAGACAGATACGCAGTATTTT	CASSYGQLKTDTQYF
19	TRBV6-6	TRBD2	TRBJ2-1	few	TGTGCCAGCAGTCACCGTGGACTAGCGGGTGGAATCGACTACAATGAGCAGTTCTTC	CASSHRGLAGGIDYNEQFF
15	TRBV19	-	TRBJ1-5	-	TGTGCCAGTAGGGCGGACAAATATAGCAATCAGCCCCAGCATTTT	CASRADKYSNQPQHF
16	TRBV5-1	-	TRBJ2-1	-	TGCGCCAGCAGCTTGGAGGGGGACCAGGAGCGGAATGAGCAGTTCTTC	CASSLEGDQERNEQFF
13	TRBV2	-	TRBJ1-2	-	TGTGCCAGCTCATCAGGGGAGAACTATGGCTACACCTTC	CASSSGENYGYTF
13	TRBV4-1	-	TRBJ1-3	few	TGCGCCAGCAGCCAAGGAAGAATGAACACCATATATTTT	CASSQGRMNTIYF
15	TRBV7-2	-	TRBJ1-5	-	TGTGCCAGCAGCTTAGGGGGAGGGAACAATCAGCCCCAGCATTTT	CASSLGGGNNQPQHF
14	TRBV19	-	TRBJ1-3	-	TGTGCCAGTAGTATAGCGGGCACTGGAAACACCATATATTTT	CASSIAGTGNTIYF
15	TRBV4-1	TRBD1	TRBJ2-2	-	TGCGCCAGCAGCCAAGTGGGACAGGGGGCCGGGGAGCTGTTTTTT	CASSQVGQGAGELFF
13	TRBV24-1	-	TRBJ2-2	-	TGTGCCACCAGTGATTTTCCTTCCGGGGAGCTGTTTTTT	CATSDFPSGELFF
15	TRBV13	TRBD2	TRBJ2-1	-	TGTGCCAGCAGCTTAGCTAGCGGGGGGGTCAATGAGCAGTTCTTC	CASSLASGGVNEQFF
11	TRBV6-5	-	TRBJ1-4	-	TGTGCCAGCGGACGTGGGGAAAAACTGTTTTTT	CASGRGEKLFF
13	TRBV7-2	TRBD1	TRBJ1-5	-	TGTGCCAGCAGACTACAGGGGAATCAGCCCCAGCATTTT	CASRLQGNQPQHF
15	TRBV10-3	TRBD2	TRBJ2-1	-	TGTGCCATCAGTGACGCTAGCGGGGGGTACAATGAGCAGTTCTTC	CAISDASGGYNEQFF
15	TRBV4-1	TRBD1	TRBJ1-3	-	TGCGCCAGCAGCCTAGTGGACAGGGCTGGAAACACCATATATTTT	CASSLVDRAGNTIYF
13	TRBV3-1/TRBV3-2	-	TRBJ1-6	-	TGTGCCAGCTGCGGGGCTGGCAATTCACCCCTCCACTTT	CASCGAGNSPLHF
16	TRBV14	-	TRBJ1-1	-	TGTGCCAGCAGCCGTATCGTAGGGGTCTCGGACACTGAAGCTTTCTTT	CASSRIVGVSDTEAFF
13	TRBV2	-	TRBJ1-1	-	TGTGCCAGCCGACGGGGATTCAACACTGAAGCTTTCTTT	CASRRGFNTEAFF
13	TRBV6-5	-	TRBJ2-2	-	TGTGCCAGCAGTCCCAGGGACACCGGGGAGCTGTTTTTT	CASSPRDTGELFF
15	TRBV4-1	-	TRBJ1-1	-	TGCGCCAGCAGCCAGTCAACAGATAGAACACTTAGAGCTTTCTTT	CASSQSTDRTLRAFF
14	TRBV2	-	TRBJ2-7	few	TGTGCCAGCAGTGAAAATGAGGGACCCTACGAGCAGTACTTC	CASSENEGPYEQYF
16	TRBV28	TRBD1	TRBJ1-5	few	TGTGCCAGCAGTCCGGGGACAGGAGGGCTTAATCAGCCCCAGCATTTT	CASSPGTGGLNQPQHF
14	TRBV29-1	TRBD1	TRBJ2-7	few	TGCAGCGTTGAGGGGACAGGGGCCTTTGGCGAGCAGTACTTC	CSVEGTGAFGEQYF
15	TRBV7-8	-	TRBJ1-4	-	TGTGCCAGCAGGCTCCGGGCAGGGCGGGTTGAAAAACTGTTTTTT	CASRLRAGRVEKLFF
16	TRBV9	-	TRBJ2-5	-	TGTGCCAGCAGCCCACGAATCCGGGACCTCCTACCTACCCAGTACTTC	CASSPRIRDLLPTQYF
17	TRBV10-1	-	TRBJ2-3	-	TGCGCCAGCAGTGGTATTCCGGGAGTTGGGTTCACAGATACGCAGTATTTT	CASSGIPGVGFTDTQYF
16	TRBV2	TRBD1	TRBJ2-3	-	TGTGCCAGCAGTGACAGGGGGCAAAGGAACACAGATACGCAGTATTTT	CASSDRGQRNTDTQYF